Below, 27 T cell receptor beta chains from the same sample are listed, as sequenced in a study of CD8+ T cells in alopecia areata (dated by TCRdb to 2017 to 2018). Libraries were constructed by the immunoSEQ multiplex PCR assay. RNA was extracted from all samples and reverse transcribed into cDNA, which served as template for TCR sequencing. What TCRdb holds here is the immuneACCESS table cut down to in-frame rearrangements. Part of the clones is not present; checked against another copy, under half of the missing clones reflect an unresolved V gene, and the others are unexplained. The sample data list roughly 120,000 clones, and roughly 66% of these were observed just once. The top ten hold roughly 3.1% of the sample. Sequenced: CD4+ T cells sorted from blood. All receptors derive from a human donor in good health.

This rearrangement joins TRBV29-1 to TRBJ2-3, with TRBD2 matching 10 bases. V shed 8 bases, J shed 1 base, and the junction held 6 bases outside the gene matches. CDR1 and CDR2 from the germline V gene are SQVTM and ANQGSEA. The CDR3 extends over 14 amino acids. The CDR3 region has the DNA TGCAGCCCCAGGCTAGCGGGGGGCACAGATACGCAGTATTTT. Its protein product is CSPRLAGGTDTQYF.

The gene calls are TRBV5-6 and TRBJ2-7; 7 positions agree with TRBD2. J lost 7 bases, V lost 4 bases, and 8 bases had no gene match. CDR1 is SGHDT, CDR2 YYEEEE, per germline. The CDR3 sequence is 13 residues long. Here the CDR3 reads CASSLRGVHEQYF. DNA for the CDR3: TGTGCCAGCAGCCTCCGGGGGGTGCATGAGCAGTACTTC.

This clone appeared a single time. The CDR3: CASSVSEAYSPLHF. CDR3 sequence (DNA): TGTGCCAGCAGCGTATCTGAGGCTTATTCACCCCTCCACTTT. The chain recombines TRBV9 with TRBJ1-6; unclear D gene. The CDR3 runs to 14 residues. Germline V lookup: CDR1 SGDLS, CDR2 YYNGEE. V lost 1 base, J lost 8 bases, and 10 bases lay in between.

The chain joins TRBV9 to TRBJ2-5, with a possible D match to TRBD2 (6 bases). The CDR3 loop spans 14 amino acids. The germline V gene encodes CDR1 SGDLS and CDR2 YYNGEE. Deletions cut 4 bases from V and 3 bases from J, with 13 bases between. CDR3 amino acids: CASSTQWGEETQYF. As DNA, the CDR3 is TGTGCCAGCAGCACCCAGTGGGGGGAAGAGACCCAGTACTTC.

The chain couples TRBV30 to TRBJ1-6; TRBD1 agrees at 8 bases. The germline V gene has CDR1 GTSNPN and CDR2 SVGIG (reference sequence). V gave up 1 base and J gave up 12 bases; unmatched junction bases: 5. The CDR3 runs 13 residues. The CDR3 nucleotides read TGTGCCTGGAGTGGGACAGGGTGGGGACCCCTCCACTTT. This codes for CAWSGTGWGPLHF. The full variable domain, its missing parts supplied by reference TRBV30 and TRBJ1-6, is SQTIHQWPATLVQPVGSPLSLECTVEGTSNPNLYWYRQAAGRGLQLLFYSVGIGQISSEVPQNLSASRPQDRQFILSSKKLLLSDSGFYLCAWSGTGWGPLHFGNGTRLTVT.

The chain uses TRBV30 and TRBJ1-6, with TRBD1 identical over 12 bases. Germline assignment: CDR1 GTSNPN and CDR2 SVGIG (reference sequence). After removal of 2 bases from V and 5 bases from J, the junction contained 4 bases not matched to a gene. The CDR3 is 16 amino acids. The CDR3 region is CAWSLGTGGNNSPLHF. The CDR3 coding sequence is TGTGCCTGGAGTTTGGGGACAGGGGGCAATAATTCACCCCTCCACTTT.

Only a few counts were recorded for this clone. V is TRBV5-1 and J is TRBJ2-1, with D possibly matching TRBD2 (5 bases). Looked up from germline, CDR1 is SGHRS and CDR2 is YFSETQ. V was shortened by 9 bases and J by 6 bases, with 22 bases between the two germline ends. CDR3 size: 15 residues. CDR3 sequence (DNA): TGCGCCACCAACGAACGGGGTGCAGGCCGCAATGAGCAGTTCTTC. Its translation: CATNERGAGRNEQFF.

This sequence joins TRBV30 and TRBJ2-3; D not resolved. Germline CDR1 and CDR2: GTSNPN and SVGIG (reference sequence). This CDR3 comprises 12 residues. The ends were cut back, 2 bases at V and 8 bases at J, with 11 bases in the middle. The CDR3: CAWSQEDGTQYF. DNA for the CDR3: TGTGCCTGGAGTCAGGAAGACGGTACGCAGTATTTT. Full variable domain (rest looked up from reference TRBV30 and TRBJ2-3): SQTIHQWPATLVQPVGSPLSLECTVEGTSNPNLYWYRQAAGRGLQLLFYSVGIGQISSEVPQNLSASRPQDRQFILSSKKLLLSDSGFYLCAWSQEDGTQYFGPGTRLTVL.

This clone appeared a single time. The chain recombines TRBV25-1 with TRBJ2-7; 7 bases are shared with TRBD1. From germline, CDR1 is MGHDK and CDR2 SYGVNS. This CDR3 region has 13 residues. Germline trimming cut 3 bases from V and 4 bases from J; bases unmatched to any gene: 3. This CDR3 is CASSDKGAYEQYF. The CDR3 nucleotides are TGTGCCAGCAGTGATAAGGGGGCTTACGAGCAGTACTTC.

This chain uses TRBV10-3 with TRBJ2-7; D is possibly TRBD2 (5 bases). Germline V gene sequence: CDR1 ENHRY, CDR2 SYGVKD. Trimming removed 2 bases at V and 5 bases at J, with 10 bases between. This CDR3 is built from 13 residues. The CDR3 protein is CAISEEGKNEQYF. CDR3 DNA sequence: TGTGCCATCAGTGAGGAGGGAAAAAACGAGCAGTACTTC.

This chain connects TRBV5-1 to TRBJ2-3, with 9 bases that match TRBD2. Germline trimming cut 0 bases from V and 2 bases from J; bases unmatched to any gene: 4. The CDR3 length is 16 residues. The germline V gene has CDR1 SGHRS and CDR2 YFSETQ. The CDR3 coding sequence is TGCGCCAGCAGCTTGGTGCGGGGGGGAGCCACAGATACGCAGTATTTT. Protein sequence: CASSLVRGGATDTQYF.

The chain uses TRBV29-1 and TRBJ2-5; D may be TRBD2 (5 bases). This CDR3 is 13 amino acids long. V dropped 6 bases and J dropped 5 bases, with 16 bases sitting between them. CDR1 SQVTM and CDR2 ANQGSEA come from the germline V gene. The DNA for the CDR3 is TGCAGCGTCACCAGAGGGTCTCGGGAGACCCAGTACTTC. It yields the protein CSVTRGSRETQYF.

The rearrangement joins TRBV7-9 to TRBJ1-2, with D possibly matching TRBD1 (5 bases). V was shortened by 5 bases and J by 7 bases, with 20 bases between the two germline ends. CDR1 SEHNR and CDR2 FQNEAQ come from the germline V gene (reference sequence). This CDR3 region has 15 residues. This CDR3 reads CASSRGTTEAPGYTF. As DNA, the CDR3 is TGTGCCAGCAGCCGCGGGACTACCGAGGCTCCTGGCTACACCTTC.

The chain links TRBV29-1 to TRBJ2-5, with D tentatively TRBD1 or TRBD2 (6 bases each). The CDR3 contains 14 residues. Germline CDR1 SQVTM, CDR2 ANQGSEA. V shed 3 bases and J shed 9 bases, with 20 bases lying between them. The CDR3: CSVEVGGRSGAQYF. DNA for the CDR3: TGCAGCGTTGAGGTCGGGGGCCGCTCAGGGGCCCAGTACTTC.

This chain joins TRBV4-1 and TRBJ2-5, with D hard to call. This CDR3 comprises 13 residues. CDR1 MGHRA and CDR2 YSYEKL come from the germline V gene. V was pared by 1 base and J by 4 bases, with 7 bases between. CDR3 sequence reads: CASSQVHPETQYF. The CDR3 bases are TGCGCCAGCAGCCAAGTTCACCCAGAGACCCAGTACTTC.

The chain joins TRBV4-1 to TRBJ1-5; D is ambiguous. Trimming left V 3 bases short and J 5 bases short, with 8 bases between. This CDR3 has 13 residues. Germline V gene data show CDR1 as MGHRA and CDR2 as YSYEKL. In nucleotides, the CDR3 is TGCGCCAGCAGCCAGGACCCGTATCAGCCCCAGCATTTT. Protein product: CASSQDPYQPQHF.

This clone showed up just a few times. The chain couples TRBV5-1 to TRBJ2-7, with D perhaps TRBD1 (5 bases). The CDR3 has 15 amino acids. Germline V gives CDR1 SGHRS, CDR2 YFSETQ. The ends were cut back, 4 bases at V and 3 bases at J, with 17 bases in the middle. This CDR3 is CASSKTGPLNYEQYF. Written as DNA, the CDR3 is TGCGCCAGCAGCAAAACAGGCCCACTGAACTACGAGCAGTACTTC.

The CDR3 spells CASSLVQGVYGTEAFF. Here the CDR3 DNA reads TGTGCCAGCAGCCTCGTACAGGGCGTGTACGGCACTGAAGCTTTCTTT. The chain links TRBV7-9 to TRBJ1-1; D may be TRBD1 (6 bases). This CDR3 spans 16 amino acids. Germline-derived CDR1 and CDR2 are SEHNR and FQNEAQ (reference sequence). The V gene lost 5 bases and the J gene lost 4 bases, with 20 bases spanning the gap. The full variable domain, completed using reference TRBV7-9 and TRBJ1-1, is DTGVSQNPRHKITKRGQNVTFRCDPISEHNRLYWYRQTLGQGPEFLTYFQNEAQLEKSRLLSDRFSAERPKGSFSTLEIQRTEQGDSAMYLCASSLVQGVYGTEAFFGQGTRLTVV.

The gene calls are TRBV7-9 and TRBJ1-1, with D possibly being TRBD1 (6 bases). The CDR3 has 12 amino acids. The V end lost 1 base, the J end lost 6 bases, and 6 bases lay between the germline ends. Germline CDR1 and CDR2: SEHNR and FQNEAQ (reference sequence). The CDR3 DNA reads TGTGCCAGCAGCTTAGACAGGGCTGAAGCTTTCTTT. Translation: CASSLDRAEAFF.

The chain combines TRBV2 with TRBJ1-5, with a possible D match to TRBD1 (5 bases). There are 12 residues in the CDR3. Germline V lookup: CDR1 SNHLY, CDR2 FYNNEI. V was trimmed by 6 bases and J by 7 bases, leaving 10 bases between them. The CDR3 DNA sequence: TGTGCCAGCAGGGTCACAGGACAGCCCCAGCATTTT. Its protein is CASRVTGQPQHF. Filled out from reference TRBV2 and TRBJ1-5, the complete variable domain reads EPEVTQTPSHQVTQMGQEVILRCVPISNHLYFYWYRQILGQKVEFLVSFYNNEISEKSEIFDDQFSVERPDGSNFTLKIRSTKLEDSAMYFCASRVTGQPQHFGDGTRLSIL.

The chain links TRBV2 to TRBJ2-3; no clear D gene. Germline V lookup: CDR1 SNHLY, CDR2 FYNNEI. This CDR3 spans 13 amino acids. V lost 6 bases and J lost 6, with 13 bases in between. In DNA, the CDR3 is TGTGCCAGCAGCTTAAGAGAAAGGGATACGCAGTATTTT. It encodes CASSLRERDTQYF.

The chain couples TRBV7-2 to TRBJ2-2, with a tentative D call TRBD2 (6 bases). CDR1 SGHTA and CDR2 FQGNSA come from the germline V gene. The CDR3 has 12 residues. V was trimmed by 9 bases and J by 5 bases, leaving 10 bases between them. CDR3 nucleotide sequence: TGTGCCAGTAGCGGATTAACCGGGGAGCTGTTTTTT. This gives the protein CASSGLTGELFF.

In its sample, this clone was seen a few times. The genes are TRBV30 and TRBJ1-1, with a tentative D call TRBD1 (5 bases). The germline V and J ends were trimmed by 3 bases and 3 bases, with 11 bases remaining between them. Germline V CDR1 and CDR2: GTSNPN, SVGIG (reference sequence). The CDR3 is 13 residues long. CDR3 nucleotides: TGTGCCTGGAGGCGGGGCGGGGACACTGAAGCTTTCTTT. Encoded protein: CAWRRGGDTEAFF.

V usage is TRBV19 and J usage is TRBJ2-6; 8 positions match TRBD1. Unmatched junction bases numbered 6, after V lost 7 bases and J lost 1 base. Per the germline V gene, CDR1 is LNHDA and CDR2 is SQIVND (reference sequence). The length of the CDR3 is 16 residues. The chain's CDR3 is CASNARGRSGANVLTF. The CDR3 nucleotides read TGTGCCAGTAACGCCAGGGGGCGGTCTGGGGCCAACGTCCTGACTTTC. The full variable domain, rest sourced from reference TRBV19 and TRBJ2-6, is DGGITQSPKYLFRKEGQNVTLSCEQNLNHDAMYWYRQDPGQGLRLIYYSQIVNDFQKGDIAEGYSVSREKKESFPLTVTSAQKNPTAFYLCASNARGRSGANVLTFGAGSRLTVL.

The CDR3 reads CATSRDLVGSPLHF. CDR3 DNA sequence: TGTGCCACCAGCAGAGACCTCGTGGGTTCACCCCTCCACTTT. V usage is TRBV15 and J usage is TRBJ1-6; D is ambiguous. Germline V gene sequence: CDR1 LNHNV, CDR2 YYDKDF (reference sequence). The V end was cut by 0 bases, the J end by 9 bases, with 9 bases between. This CDR3 region has 14 residues.

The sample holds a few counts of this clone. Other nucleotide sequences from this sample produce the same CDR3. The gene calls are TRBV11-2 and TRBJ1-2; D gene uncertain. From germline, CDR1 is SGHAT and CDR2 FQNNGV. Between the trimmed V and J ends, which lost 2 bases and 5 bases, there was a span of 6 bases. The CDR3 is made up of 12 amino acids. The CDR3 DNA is TGTGCCAGCAGCTTACGGGTTTATGGCTACACCTTC. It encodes CASSLRVYGYTF.

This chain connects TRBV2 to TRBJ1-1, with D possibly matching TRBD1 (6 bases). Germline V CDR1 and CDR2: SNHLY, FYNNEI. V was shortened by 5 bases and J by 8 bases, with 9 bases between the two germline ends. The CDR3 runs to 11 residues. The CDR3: CASSYDREAFF. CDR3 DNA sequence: TGTGCCAGCAGTTACGACAGGGAAGCTTTCTTT.